This note documents a single T cell receptor (beta chain) sequence. The antigen is unknown. The source of the sample is a study of vaccination and CD4 T cells after COVID-19. Across the study: Control cultures were given a CEFX pool, an HIV-1 Nef pool, or no peptide. Study-level points and caveats: Spike mono-reactivity marked 304 of 307 vaccine-specific clones in convalescent patients.

With the Oncomine TCR Beta short-read assay, DNA from cultured CD4+ T cells was sequenced. Using the QIAamp micro DNA kit, genomic DNA was extracted from the CD4+ T cells that had been cultured. TCRdb re-called the PCR reads with MiXCR, one entry per CDR3 protein. The sample holds approximately 16,000 distinct CDR3 sequences, roughly 80% seen once. The CDR3 loop spans 15 amino acids. Germline V gives CDR1 KGHDR, CDR2 SFDVKD. J gave up 6 bases and V 10 bases, and 13 bases lay outside the gene matches. As for treatment: roughly 10-day PBMC culture with coronavirus spike peptide pools or control peptides (ViraFEST assay). Expanded clonotypes were found by TCR sequencing after peptide-pool stimulation (ViraFEST).

The sequenced sample was CD4+ T cells from blood, cultured in vitro, obtained after SARS-CoV-2 vaccination. The receptor comes from a human donor who received a COVID-19 vaccine. This rearrangement joins TRBV24-1 to TRBJ2-3; 9 bases match TRBD2. CDR3 sequence reads: CATQLAGGPGDTQYF. CDR3 nucleotides: TGTGCCACTCAACTTGCGGGGGGGCCTGGGGATACGCAGTATTTT.